The 15 T cell receptor beta chains below were found in one sample sequenced in a study of cytomegalovirus exposure and HLA in healthy donors (dated by TCRdb to about 2017). Library generation was performed with the immunoSEQ multiplex PCR assay. The table was pulled from immuneACCESS by TCRdb, which kept in-frame rearrangements only. Such tables lose some clones; where checked, under half of the loss comes from unresolved V genes, and the rest has no known cause. This sample gives roughly 170,000 clones in total; 65% to 85% of them show up just once. 2.5% to 3.5% of the sample belongs to the ten largest clones. Material for sequencing was PBMCs. These receptor sequences come from a woman younger than 30 in good health and CMV-seropositive.

The chain couples TRBV9 to TRBJ1-1, with 7 bases that match TRBD1. J gave up 0 bases and V 6 bases, and 8 bases lay outside the gene matches. The germline V gene has CDR1 SGDLS and CDR2 YYNGEE. This CDR3 region has 15 residues. The CDR3 DNA follows: TGTGCCAGCACCAAAGAAGGGACAGTGAACACTGAAGCTTTCTTT. Residues: CASTKEGTVNTEAFF.

The rearrangement links TRBV10-3 to TRBJ1-5; TRBD1 aligns across 7 bases. The CDR3 extends over 14 amino acids. After removal of 10 bases from V and 10 bases from J, the junction contained 16 bases not matched to a gene. Germline lookup yields CDR1 ENHRY and CDR2 SYGVKD. CDR3 DNA: TGTGCCACCCAAGGGGGCGGATCAGTACATCCCCAGCATTTT. Its protein product is CATQGGGSVHPQHF.

This clone occurred once. V is TRBV27 and J is TRBJ2-3; 13 nucleotides line up with TRBD2. CDR1 and CDR2 from the germline V gene are MNHEY and SMNVEV (reference sequence). This CDR3 is 19 amino acids long. Trimming cost V 4 bases and J 3 bases; bases outside gene matches: 13. The CDR3: CASSSLTSGGLAGTDTQYF. In nucleotides, the CDR3 is TGTGCCAGCAGTTCCCTGACTAGCGGGGGGCTCGCCGGGACAGATACGCAGTATTTT.

The V call is TRBV6-1, the J call TRBJ2-2; D possibly corresponds to TRBD1 (6 bases). This CDR3 is 14 amino acids long. Trimming pared 6 bases from V and 3 bases from J, leaving 11 bases between. The V gene's germline CDR1 is MNHNS and CDR2 SASEGT. In DNA form, the CDR3 reads TGTGCCAGCAGCCGGGACACCCACACCGGGGAGCTGTTTTTT. It is translated as CASSRDTHTGELFF.

The chain is built from TRBV11-3 and TRBJ2-1; 7 positions agree with TRBD1. The CDR3 has 14 residues. The V gene end was trimmed by 3 bases and the J gene end by 6 bases; junction bases not matched to a gene: 5. Germline V CDR1 and CDR2: SGHNT, YENEEA. The CDR3 DNA reads TGTGCCAGCAGCTTGACAGGGCAGGGCAATGAGCAGTTCTTC. Translated, it gives CASSLTGQGNEQFF.

The chain links TRBV4-1 to TRBJ1-1; TRBD1 is a possible D gene (6 bases). V was clipped by 0 bases and J by 6 bases, with 11 bases between them. This CDR3 region has 14 residues. Per the germline V gene, CDR1 is MGHRA and CDR2 is YSYEKL. The DNA of the CDR3 is TGCGCCAGCAGCCAAGATCAGGGGTACTCTGAAGCTTTCTTT. Translating gives CASSQDQGYSEAFF.

The chain carries TRBV6-6 and TRBJ1-6; tentative D call: TRBD1 (5 bases). The germline CDR1 and CDR2 sequences are MNHNY and SVGAGI (reference sequence). The CDR3 is made up of 15 amino acids. V was shortened by 2 bases and J by 7 bases, with 12 bases between the two germline ends. CDR3 DNA sequence: TGTGCCAGCAGTTACCGCGCGGGGCTAAATTCACCCCTCCACTTT. It encodes CASSYRAGLNSPLHF.

This chain links TRBV5-8 with TRBJ1-5; D perhaps matches TRBD1 (6 bases). V dropped 4 bases and J dropped 5 bases, with 13 bases sitting between them. CDR3 size: 14 residues. Germline V gives CDR1 SGHTS, CDR2 YDEGEE. This CDR3 reads CASSPGERDQPQHF. Here the CDR3 DNA reads TGTGCCAGCAGCCCAGGGGAAAGGGATCAGCCCCAGCATTTT. Together with reference TRBV5-8 and TRBJ1-5, the CDR3 gives the full variable domain: EAGVTQSPTHLIKTRGQQATLRCSPISGHTSVYWYQQALGLGLQFLLWYDEGEERNRGNFPPRFSGRQFPNYSSELNVNALELEDSALYLCASSPGERDQPQHFGDGTRLSIL.

This clone appeared a single time. This sequence joins TRBV12-5 and TRBJ2-5; D gene uncertain. Trimming removed 7 bases from V and 2 bases from J, with 8 bases in between. The germline CDR1 and CDR2 sequences are LGHNT and FRNRAP. The CDR3 totals 12 residues. This CDR3 reads CASAPTQETQYF. CDR3 nucleotides: TGTGCTAGTGCCCCAACACAAGAGACCCAGTACTTC.

This clone has more than one count but fewer than ten. The rearrangement joins TRBV28 to TRBJ1-2; 8 bases map to TRBD1. Germline V lookup: CDR1 MDHEN, CDR2 SYDVKM. After removal of 7 bases from V and 8 bases from J, the junction contained 12 bases not matched to a gene. This CDR3 is 14 amino acids long. The CDR3 loop reads CASTSGGGITGYTF. CDR3 coding DNA: TGTGCCAGCACCTCAGGGGGCGGAATTACGGGCTACACCTTC.

The CDR3 loop reads CASTLRGGDRAFF. The CDR3 DNA reads TGTGCCAGCACCCTCCGAGGGGGCGACAGAGCTTTCTTT. The chain joins TRBV5-6 to TRBJ1-1; 7 nucleotides line up with TRBD1. Germline-derived CDR1 and CDR2 are SGHDT and YYEEEE. J was trimmed by 10 bases and V by 6 bases; bases with no gene match: 12. This CDR3 comprises 13 residues.

The CDR3 spells CASSQNRDEQFF. The CDR3 DNA follows: TGTGCCAGCAGTCAAAACAGGGATGAGCAGTTCTTC. The chain employs TRBV11-3 and TRBJ2-1; a weak D match, TRBD1 (6 bases). V was cut by 6 bases and J by 8 bases, with 11 bases left in between. CDR1 SGHNT and CDR2 YENEEA come from the germline V gene. The CDR3 runs 12 residues.

Remarks on this clone: At one boundary the junction diverges from the germline segment, which might be a read error. The genes are TRBV5-4 and TRBJ1-2; TRBD1 might be the D (5 bases). CDR3 size: 13 residues. Germline CDR1 SGHNT, CDR2 YYREEE (reference sequence). CDR3 loop: CASSSSGISYTHF. The CDR3 DNA reads as TGTGCCAGCAGCTCGTCAGGGATTTCGTACACCCACTTC. Supplemented by reference TRBV5-4 and TRBJ1-2, the full variable domain reads ETGVTQSPTHLIKTRGQQVTLRCSSQSGHNTVSWYQQALGQGPQFIFQYYREEENGRGNFPPRFSGLQFPNYSSELNVNALELDDSALYLCASSSSGISYTHFGSGTRLTVV.

CDR3: CASSVAPGQGPPLHF. Here the CDR3 DNA reads TGTGCCAGCAGCGTAGCACCGGGACAGGGCCCACCCCTCCACTTT. The chain employs TRBV9 and TRBJ1-6, with TRBD1 matching 9 bases. Trimming cost V 0 bases and J 11 bases; bases outside gene matches: 6. The CDR3 has 15 residues. The germline gives CDR1 SGDLS, CDR2 YYNGEE.

The CDR3 nucleotides read TGTGCCAGCAGCTTAGGAACAGGGTTCGGCGAAAAACTGTTTTTT. Translation gives CASSLGTGFGEKLFF. The chain uses TRBV7-8 and TRBJ1-4, with D perhaps TRBD1 (6 bases). Germline V gene sequence: CDR1 SGHVS, CDR2 FQNEAQ. V was shortened by 1 base and J by 8 bases, with 14 bases between the two germline ends. The CDR3 contains 15 residues. Based on the CDR3 plus reference TRBV7-8 and TRBJ1-4, the full variable domain is GAGVSQSPRYKVAKRGQDVALRCDPISGHVSLFWYQQALGQGPEFLTYFQNEAQLDKSGLPSDRFFAERPEGSVSTLKIQRTQQEDSAVYLCASSLGTGFGEKLFFGSGTQLSVL.